The 5 T cell receptor beta chains below were found in one sample sequenced in a study of spatial heterogeneity in lung cancer. Overall study findings and caveats: Counts of expanded alpha and beta TCRs within tumors tracked the tumor nonsynonymous mutation count.

Described time point: sample taken at primary tumor resection. Their antigens are not known. A single record per CDR3 protein comes from TCRdb applying MiXCR to the 5' RACE reads. The table lists roughly 17,000 distinct CDR3 sequences, roughly 7.1% of them singletons. This material consisted of lung tumor tissue, taken at surgery. The receptors originated from a female donor with early-stage non-small cell lung cancer.

In this sample, this clonotype turned up many times. In a library made to pick up alpha chains, this beta chain is a stray read with a size that means little. The V call is TRBV3-1, the J call TRBJ2-7, with D hard to call. The CDR3 sequence is 15 residues long. Deletions cut 4 bases from V and 0 bases from J, with 13 bases between. Germline loops: CDR1 LGHDT, CDR2 YNNKEL (reference sequence). CDR3: CASSPSGRSSYEQYF. CDR3 sequence (DNA): TGTGCCAGCAGCCCCTCTGGTCGGAGCTCCTACGAGCAGTACTTC.

This clonotype was recorded at least ten times. This beta chain lies outside the target of a library built for alpha chains; its clone size means little. The gene calls are TRBV5-6 and TRBJ2-5; D call uncertain. Trimming took 0 bases from V and 4 from J, leaving 10 bases between them. The germline gives CDR1 SGHDT, CDR2 YYEEEE. The CDR3 covers 14 residues. The CDR3 is CASSLALSAETQYF. CDR3 coding DNA: TGTGCCAGCAGCTTGGCCTTGTCAGCAGAGACCCAGTACTTC.

This clonotype was counted between two and nine times. Found in a library prepared for alpha chains, this beta chain is an off-target read, and its abundance has little meaning. The chain joins TRBV29-1 to TRBJ2-3, with D maybe TRBD1 (6 bases). The V gene lost 5 bases and the J gene lost 2 bases, with 14 bases spanning the gap. This CDR3 is 14 amino acids long. The V gene's germline CDR1 is SQVTM and CDR2 ANQGSEA. The chain's CDR3 is CSVPGHLITDTQYF. CDR3 coding DNA: TGCAGCGTTCCGGGACACCTCATCACAGATACGCAGTATTTT.

This clonotype occurred many times. The library was built for alpha chains, so this beta chain is an off-target read and its size means little. The chain links TRBV12-3 or TRBV12-4 to TRBJ1-6; possible D gene TRBD1, 5 bases. The CDR3 loop spans 14 amino acids. V was shortened by 5 bases and J by 10 bases, with 15 bases between the two germline ends. CDR3 nucleotide sequence: TGTGCCAGCAGTCTCCGACGGGGACGCTCACCCCTCCACTTT. Its protein product is CASSLRRGRSPLHF.

This clonotype was seen many times. Since the library was made to target alpha chains, this beta chain is a stray read and its abundance is not meaningful. CDR3 in DNA: TGTGCCACCAGTGATCGGACAGGTCAGCCCCAGCATTTT. This translates into CATSDRTGQPQHF. V and J are TRBV24-1 and TRBJ1-5; 7 bases fit TRBD1. Germline values: CDR1 KGHDR, CDR2 SFDVKD. V shed 3 bases, J shed 6 bases, and the junction held 1 base outside the gene matches. The CDR3 runs 13 residues.